These T cell receptor beta chains were read from a single sample in a study of blood T cell repertoires in COVID-19. Data came from immunoSEQ multiplex PCR; TCRdb stores just in-frame clones and leaves some out. The table has 90,000 to 130,000 clones, about 85% seen once; the top ten hold roughly 5%. The specimen was peripheral blood. These receptors were collected from a human donor in a cohort sampled during active COVID-19. Both conserved end residues are part of each CDR3. Each record gives: V gene, clone size, J gene, D gene, CDR3 DNA, CDR3 protein. The D gene is left open where the match is weak. The listing skips clone size in some rows; elsewhere it reads once, few, many or a size class.

v_gene: TRBV10-3; abundance: NA; j_gene: TRBJ2-1; d_gene: TRBD2; CDR3nt: TGTGCCATCAGTGAGTCGATCGCTAGCGGGAGAATTTACAATGAGCAGTTCTTC; CDR3aa: CAISESIASGRIYNEQFF
v_gene: TRBV7-3; abundance: NA; j_gene: TRBJ1-1; d_gene: TRBD1; CDR3nt: TGTGCCAGCAGCTCGACAGGGGCGAACACTGAAGCTTTCTTT; CDR3aa: CASSSTGANTEAFF
v_gene: TRBV6-1; abundance: NA; j_gene: TRBJ2-1; d_gene: TRBD2; CDR3nt: TGTGCCAGCAGTAAAGGGACTAGTGCCTCCTACAATGAGCAGTTCTTC; CDR3aa: CASSKGTSASYNEQFF
v_gene: TRBV5-6; abundance: NA; j_gene: TRBJ1-5; d_gene: TRBD1; CDR3nt: TGTGCCAGCAGCCACAGACAGGGGAGCAATCAGCCCCAGCATTTT; CDR3aa: CASSHRQGSNQPQHF
v_gene: TRBV19; abundance: NA; j_gene: TRBJ2-5; d_gene: TRBD2; CDR3nt: TGTGCCAGTAGTATAGTGGGTAGCGGGGGGAAAGAGACCCAGTACTTC; CDR3aa: CASSIVGSGGKETQYF
v_gene: TRBV27; abundance: NA; j_gene: TRBJ1-3; d_gene: TRBD1; CDR3nt: TGTGCCAGCAGTATCGGACAGGGGGCTGGAAACACCATATATTTT; CDR3aa: CASSIGQGAGNTIYF
v_gene: TRBV15; abundance: few; j_gene: TRBJ2-7; d_gene: NA; CDR3nt: TGTGCCACCAGCAGAGGGGAGAGCTCCTACGAGCAGTACTTC; CDR3aa: CATSRGESSYEQYF
v_gene: TRBV6-5; abundance: NA; j_gene: TRBJ2-5; d_gene: NA; CDR3nt: TGTGCCAGCACGGGAGGGGGCCTGAAGACCCAGTACTTC; CDR3aa: CASTGGGLKTQYF
v_gene: TRBV27; abundance: NA; j_gene: TRBJ1-1; d_gene: TRBD1; CDR3nt: TGTGCCAGCAGCTCCTCCAAGGTTTTAGGGGGCGGTACGAACACTGAAGCTTTCTTT; CDR3aa: CASSSSKVLGGGTNTEAFF
v_gene: TRBV27; abundance: NA; j_gene: TRBJ2-7; d_gene: TRBD2; CDR3nt: TGTGCCAGCAGTCCCTGGACTAGCGGGAGGGTGTACGAGCAGTACTTC; CDR3aa: CASSPWTSGRVYEQYF
v_gene: TRBV5-5; abundance: NA; j_gene: TRBJ1-4; d_gene: NA; CDR3nt: TGTGCCAGCAGCTTGCTCGCAACTAATGAAAAACTGTTTTTT; CDR3aa: CASSLLATNEKLFF
v_gene: TRBV4-1; abundance: NA; j_gene: TRBJ1-6; d_gene: TRBD1; CDR3nt: TGCGCCAGCAGCCAAGAAACGGTGGCCGGGACAGGGAACAGATACGCTTCACCCCTCCACTTT; CDR3aa: CASSQETVAGTGNRYASPLHF
v_gene: TRBV28; abundance: many; j_gene: TRBJ2-3; d_gene: NA; CDR3nt: TGTGCCAGCAGTTCGGACTCGCACGGTGATACGCAGTATTTT; CDR3aa: CASSSDSHGDTQYF
v_gene: TRBV29-1; abundance: NA; j_gene: TRBJ1-2; d_gene: TRBD1; CDR3nt: TGCAGCGTCCGGGGACAGATCTATGGCTACACCTTC; CDR3aa: CSVRGQIYGYTF
v_gene: TRBV5-1; abundance: many; j_gene: TRBJ2-1; d_gene: NA; CDR3nt: TGCGCCAGCAGCCCTCCCGGGAGCCATGAGCAGTTCTTC; CDR3aa: CASSPPGSHEQFF
v_gene: TRBV15; abundance: once; j_gene: TRBJ1-2; d_gene: NA; CDR3nt: TGTGCCACCAGCAGAGATAGTGCGGGGTATGGCTACACCTTC; CDR3aa: CATSRDSAGYGYTF
v_gene: TRBV11-1; abundance: NA; j_gene: TRBJ2-1; d_gene: NA; CDR3nt: TGTGCCAGCAGCTTAGGGCTAGTGACTTACAATGAGCAGTTCTTC; CDR3aa: CASSLGLVTYNEQFF
v_gene: TRBV24-1; abundance: NA; j_gene: TRBJ2-2; d_gene: TRBD2; CDR3nt: TGTGCCACCCTAGCGGGAGATGGCTACGGGGAGCTGTTTTTT; CDR3aa: CATLAGDGYGELFF
v_gene: TRBV28; abundance: NA; j_gene: TRBJ2-5; d_gene: NA; CDR3nt: TGTGCCAGCACTCTTCAGGCGGGGCCTAGCTTCCAAGAGACCCAGTACTTC; CDR3aa: CASTLQAGPSFQETQYF
v_gene: TRBV5-1; abundance: NA; j_gene: TRBJ2-1; d_gene: NA; CDR3nt: TGCGCCAGCAGCTTGCAGCGGTCCTACAATGAGCAGTTCTTC; CDR3aa: CASSLQRSYNEQFF
v_gene: TRBV7-9; abundance: NA; j_gene: TRBJ1-1; d_gene: NA; CDR3nt: TGTGCCAGCAGCTTAGAGGCAGGGTCCTATGAAGCTTTCTTT; CDR3aa: CASSLEAGSYEAFF
v_gene: TRBV20-1; abundance: NA; j_gene: TRBJ1-6; d_gene: NA; CDR3nt: TGCAGTGCTAGTAAACTAGGGAATAATTCACCCCTCCACTTT; CDR3aa: CSASKLGNNSPLHF
v_gene: TRBV16; abundance: NA; j_gene: TRBJ2-4; d_gene: TRBD2; CDR3nt: TGTGCCAGCAACACACTAGCGACAGCCAAAAACATTCAGTACTTC; CDR3aa: CASNTLATAKNIQYF
v_gene: TRBV5-5; abundance: NA; j_gene: TRBJ2-7; d_gene: NA; CDR3nt: TGTGCCAGCAGCTTGGCGGTCCTGTCCTACGAGCAGTACTTC; CDR3aa: CASSLAVLSYEQYF
v_gene: TRBV18; abundance: NA; j_gene: TRBJ1-5; d_gene: NA; CDR3nt: TGTGCCAGCTCTCCCCAGGGGAATAGCAATCAGCCCCAGCATTTT; CDR3aa: CASSPQGNSNQPQHF
v_gene: TRBV7-9; abundance: NA; j_gene: TRBJ1-2; d_gene: NA; CDR3nt: TGTGCCAGCAGCTTACCGTCCCAGGCTAACTATGGCTACACCTTC; CDR3aa: CASSLPSQANYGYTF
v_gene: TRBV28; abundance: NA; j_gene: TRBJ2-2; d_gene: NA; CDR3nt: TGTGCCAGCAGTAGTCTTACAGGGTTTCCCGGGGAGCTGTTTTTT; CDR3aa: CASSSLTGFPGELFF
v_gene: TRBV2; abundance: NA; j_gene: TRBJ1-4; d_gene: TRBD1; CDR3nt: TGTGCCAGCTCGTCGACAGGGGTTGAAAAACTGTTTTTT; CDR3aa: CASSSTGVEKLFF
v_gene: TRBV27; abundance: NA; j_gene: TRBJ2-7; d_gene: TRBD2; CDR3nt: TGTGCCAGCAGTGCCTCGACTAGCGGGTTGTCCTACGAGCAGTACTTC; CDR3aa: CASSASTSGLSYEQYF
v_gene: TRBV15; abundance: once; j_gene: TRBJ1-2; d_gene: TRBD1; CDR3nt: TGTGCCACCAGCAGAGTAAATGGGACAGGGGGCCAGTTCCATGGCTACACCTTC; CDR3aa: CATSRVNGTGGQFHGYTF
v_gene: TRBV27; abundance: NA; j_gene: TRBJ2-1; d_gene: TRBD1; CDR3nt: TGTGCCAGCAGTTTTCGGGACAGTTACAATGAGCAGTTCTTC; CDR3aa: CASSFRDSYNEQFF
v_gene: TRBV11-2; abundance: NA; j_gene: TRBJ2-3; d_gene: NA; CDR3nt: TGTGCCAGCAGTCCGACGGGGTTTCAAGATACGCAGTATTTT; CDR3aa: CASSPTGFQDTQYF
v_gene: TRBV18; abundance: NA; j_gene: TRBJ2-7; d_gene: TRBD1; CDR3nt: TGTGCCAGCTCACCGGGACAGGGGTTAGGGGAGCAGTACTTC; CDR3aa: CASSPGQGLGEQYF
v_gene: TRBV27; abundance: once; j_gene: TRBJ1-1; d_gene: NA; CDR3nt: TGTGCCAGCTTAAGGGCGGGTGAAGCTTTCTTT; CDR3aa: CASLRAGEAFF
v_gene: TRBV28; abundance: NA; j_gene: TRBJ1-2; d_gene: NA; CDR3nt: TGTGCCAGCAGCCCATTGGGGGCGCGAGGCTACACCTTC; CDR3aa: CASSPLGARGYTF
v_gene: TRBV10-3; abundance: NA; j_gene: TRBJ1-1; d_gene: NA; CDR3nt: TGTGCCATCAGTGAGATCCCTAGTGGAGCTGAAGCTTTCTTT; CDR3aa: CAISEIPSGAEAFF
v_gene: TRBV18; abundance: NA; j_gene: TRBJ1-3; d_gene: TRBD1; CDR3nt: TGTGCCAGCTCACCATCTACAGGGGTCCTCCACTCTGGAAACACCATATATTTT; CDR3aa: CASSPSTGVLHSGNTIYF
v_gene: TRBV3-1/TRBV3-2; abundance: NA; j_gene: TRBJ2-7; d_gene: TRBD2; CDR3nt: TGTGCCAGCTCGAGACTAGCGGGAGGGCAAAGTCGCTCCTACGAGCAGTACTTC; CDR3aa: CASSRLAGGQSRSYEQYF
v_gene: TRBV15; abundance: NA; j_gene: TRBJ2-3; d_gene: NA; CDR3nt: TGTGCCACCCGCCCGCCTAGGAGCACAGATACGCAGTATTTT; CDR3aa: CATRPPRSTDTQYF
v_gene: TRBV5-1; abundance: NA; j_gene: TRBJ2-1; d_gene: TRBD1; CDR3nt: TGCGCCAGCAGCTTGTCCGGGACAGGGGGCTTCAATGAGCAGTTCTTC; CDR3aa: CASSLSGTGGFNEQFF
v_gene: TRBV7-2; abundance: NA; j_gene: TRBJ1-2; d_gene: NA; CDR3nt: TGTGCCAGCAGCGACGACAGTTATGGCTACACCTTC; CDR3aa: CASSDDSYGYTF
v_gene: TRBV4-1; abundance: once; j_gene: TRBJ2-3; d_gene: NA; CDR3nt: TGCGCCAGCAGCCAAACTTCTAACTCCAAAGATACGCAGTATTTT; CDR3aa: CASSQTSNSKDTQYF
v_gene: TRBV19; abundance: NA; j_gene: TRBJ1-2; d_gene: TRBD1; CDR3nt: TGTGCCAGCCAGGTCACAGGGGAACCTAACTATGGCTACACCTTC; CDR3aa: CASQVTGEPNYGYTF
v_gene: TRBV5-6; abundance: NA; j_gene: TRBJ2-5; d_gene: NA; CDR3nt: TGTGCCAGCAGCTTGTTCTACCAGCGGTCCCAAGAGACCCAGTACTTC; CDR3aa: CASSLFYQRSQETQYF
v_gene: TRBV7-2; abundance: NA; j_gene: TRBJ2-5; d_gene: NA; CDR3nt: TGTGCCAGCAGCCTGACACAGGGTAGTCTAGAGACCCAGTACTTC; CDR3aa: CASSLTQGSLETQYF